Listed below are T cell receptor beta chains from one sample, sequenced in a study of T cell changes during pregnancy in multiple sclerosis. Measured with immunoSEQ multiplex PCR; TCRdb has only the in-frame clones, and not every one. In the table there are approximately 50,000 clones, about 90% of which are singletons. Sample: peripheral blood, taken in the third trimester of pregnancy. The receptors were sampled from a female donor in good health, enrolled as a control in a pregnancy study. The CDR3 runs from the conserved cysteine through the conserved F or W. D genes are given only for firm matches. The size entry is marked missing in some rows and otherwise reads once, few, many or a size class.

d_call | j_call | v_call | clone_size | cdr3_aa | cdr3_nt
- | TRBJ1-2 | TRBV6-5 | - | CASSYSPGQGGGYTF | TGTGCCAGCAGTTACTCCCCCGGGCAGGGCGGTGGCTACACCTTC
TRBD2 | TRBJ2-1 | TRBV13 | - | CASSRSGWSYNEQFF | TGTGCCAGCAGCCGTAGCGGGTGGAGCTACAATGAGCAGTTCTTC
TRBD1 | TRBJ2-7 | TRBV6-5 | - | CASSYKGQTYEQYF | TGTGCCAGCAGTTACAAGGGACAGACCTACGAGCAGTACTTC
- | TRBJ1-1 | TRBV18 | - | CASSPGTMNTEAFF | TGTGCCAGCTCACCCGGGACAATGAACACTGAAGCTTTCTTT
- | TRBJ2-7 | TRBV11-2 | - | CASSLSSIYEQYF | TGTGCCAGCAGCTTAAGTTCTATCTACGAGCAGTACTTC
TRBD2 | TRBJ2-3 | TRBV13 | - | CASRFSGRAVTDTQYF | TGTGCCAGCAGGTTTAGCGGGAGGGCCGTGACAGATACGCAGTATTTT
TRBD1 | TRBJ2-5 | TRBV9 | - | CASSVKQGAGTQYF | TGTGCCAGCAGCGTAAAACAGGGGGCGGGGACCCAGTACTTC
TRBD2 | TRBJ2-4 | TRBV5-4 | - | CASSHRTSGSKNIQYF | TGTGCCAGCAGCCACCGGACTAGCGGGTCCAAAAACATTCAGTACTTC
- | TRBJ2-7 | TRBV2 | - | CASSDPRDNSYEQYF | TGTGCCAGCAGTGACCCCCGGGACAACTCCTACGAGCAGTACTTC
TRBD2 | TRBJ2-1 | TRBV25-1 | once | CASSEGERGGRGEQFF | TGTGCCAGCAGTGAGGGGGAGCGGGGGGGCCGGGGTGAGCAGTTCTTC
- | TRBJ1-1 | TRBV19 | - | CAGNRRGANPEAFF | TGTGCCGGGAACCGCAGGGGCGCAAACCCTGAAGCTTTCTTT